The rows below give T cell receptor beta chains drawn from one sample of a study of cytotoxic CD8 clonotypes in ibrutinib-treated CLL. Data came from immunoSEQ multiplex PCR; TCRdb stores just in-frame clones and leaves some out. The sample holds roughly 250,000 clones, 70% seen once. The source was PBMCs, collected after 24 months of ibrutinib treatment. Source of these receptors: a human donor with chronic lymphocytic leukemia. Both conserved end residues are part of each CDR3. The order of the fields is V gene, J gene, D gene, clone size, CDR3 DNA, CDR3 protein. D genes are given only for firm matches. Size tells how often a clone was seen (once, few, many) or the class of an expanded clone, and some rows leave it out.

TRBV25-1	TRBJ2-1	-	-	TGTGCCAGCAGTGCTCCCAGTAATGAGCAGTTCTTC	CASSAPSNEQFF
TRBV5-6	TRBJ2-5	TRBD1	few	TGTGCCAGCAGTTTGAGTAGCCCAGGGGGTGAGACCCAGTACTTC	CASSLSSPGGETQYF
TRBV6-5	TRBJ2-2	-	-	TGTGCCAGCAGGGACACCGGGGAGCTGTTTTTT	CASRDTGELFF
TRBV5-1	TRBJ1-1	-	-	TGCGCCAGCAGCTTGGTCTCCGGTTTCGGAGGAACTGAAGCTTTCTTT	CASSLVSGFGGTEAFF
TRBV7-2	TRBJ2-7	-	-	TGTGCCAGCAGCTTTGATCAGGGGCCCTACGAGCAGTACTTC	CASSFDQGPYEQYF
TRBV6-5	TRBJ1-4	-	-	TGTGCCAGCAGTTACGGACGTCCGAATAATGAAAAACTGTTTTTT	CASSYGRPNNEKLFF
TRBV7-9	TRBJ2-5	-	once	TGTGCCAGCAGCTTTAAACCGGAGTACCAAGAGACCCAGTACTTC	CASSFKPEYQETQYF
TRBV18	TRBJ2-1	-	-	TGTGCCAGCTCATCCGGGCTCGACAATGAGCAGTTCTTC	CASSSGLDNEQFF
TRBV18	TRBJ1-2	TRBD1	-	TGTGCCAGCTCACCTGCGCCGGGGACAGGGAAAGGCTACACCTTC	CASSPAPGTGKGYTF
TRBV19	TRBJ2-3	-	-	TGTGCCAGTAGTCCCCAACTGCTTACAGATACGCAGTATTTT	CASSPQLLTDTQYF
TRBV27	TRBJ1-1	-	-	-	CASSSSDRGRRTTTEAFF
TRBV28	TRBJ2-7	TRBD2	-	TGTGCCAGCAGTTTACGATGGCTAGGCCTAGCGGGAGTCCACGAGCAGTACTTC	CASSLRWLGLAGVHEQYF
TRBV4-1	TRBJ2-7	TRBD2	few	TGCGCCAGCAGCCAAGATATTGGGACTAGAGCCGAGCAGTACTTC	CASSQDIGTRAEQYF
TRBV2	TRBJ1-2	-	-	TGTGCCAGCAGTGCCTCCGGGGGGCTGCGGGGCTACACCTTC	CASSASGGLRGYTF
TRBV11-2	TRBJ1-1	TRBD1	-	TGTGCCAGCAGCTGGAGGACAGGGGAGGTGACTGAAGCTTTCTTT	CASSWRTGEVTEAFF
TRBV29-1	TRBJ2-1	-	-	TGCAGCGCGTCGGGTGAGAATGAGCAGTTCTTC	CSASGENEQFF
TRBV7-6	TRBJ2-7	-	-	TGTGCCAGCAGCGAGATATTGGAAATGAGAGAGCAGTACTTC	CASSEILEMREQYF
TRBV29-1	TRBJ1-1	-	-	TGCAGCGTTGGAGGTGCCAGGGGGAACACTGAAGCTTTCTTT	CSVGGARGNTEAFF
TRBV4-1	TRBJ2-3	-	-	TGCGCCAGCAGCCAAGTATGGGAAACTAGCACAGATACGCAGTATTTT	CASSQVWETSTDTQYF